These 13 T cell receptor beta chains share one sample of origin, sequenced in a study of blood T cell repertoires in COVID-19. Sequencing was performed with immunoSEQ multiplex PCR; in TCRdb, only in-frame clones are kept and a portion is missing. The top ten clones hold 0.65% to 0.85% of a sample with fewer than 250,000 clones, about 93% of them seen once. Sequencing used peripheral blood. These TCRs come from a man in his 60s with COVID-19, enrolled during active disease.

The table lists this clone with a few counts. This chain joins TRBV10-3 and TRBJ2-3; 8 bases map to TRBD2. V lost 6 bases and J lost 1; bases outside the gene matches: 6. The germline V gene encodes CDR1 ENHRY and CDR2 SYGVKD. This CDR3 region has 15 residues. CDR3 loop: CAIRSAGARTDTQYF. As DNA, the CDR3 is TGTGCCATCAGATCAGCGGGGGCCCGCACAGATACGCAGTATTTT.

The V gene is TRBV6-5, the J gene TRBJ1-6, with 7 bases matching TRBD1. Germline assignment: CDR1 MNHEY and CDR2 SVGAGI. V shed 4 bases and J 10 bases; nucleotides not matched to a gene: 7. The length of the CDR3 is 14 residues. CDR3 coding DNA: TGTGCCAGCAGTTCCCACGCCAGGGGGTCACCCCTCCACTTT. Protein sequence: CASSSHARGSPLHF.

Regarding this clone: The junction departs from germline at one end; a sequencing error may be responsible. This chain uses TRBV10-3 with TRBJ2-3, with D unclear. The CDR3 has 11 amino acids. CDR1 is ENHRY and CDR2 is SYGVKD in the germline V gene. Written as DNA, the CDR3 is TGTGCCATCGGGCGCACGGATACGCAGTATTTT. It encodes CAIGRTDTQYF.

The V and J genes are TRBV30 and TRBJ1-6; D is perhaps TRBD1 (5 bases). Trimming took 3 bases from V and 8 from J, leaving 11 bases between them. The CDR3 runs 13 residues. Germline-derived CDR1 and CDR2 are GTSNPN and SVGIG (reference sequence). The CDR3 protein is CAWRGPGDSPLHF. CDR3 DNA sequence: TGTGCCTGGAGGGGGCCGGGGGATTCACCCCTCCACTTT.

The chain joins TRBV18 to TRBJ1-6; 9 bases are shared with TRBD1. The germline V gene has CDR1 KGHSH and CDR2 LQKENI. Trimming removed 2 bases from V and 7 bases from J; junction bases left unmatched: 3. The length of the CDR3 is 15 residues. The CDR3 loop is CASSPRDRENSPLHF. CDR3 DNA: TGTGCCAGCTCACCAAGGGACAGGGAAAATTCACCCCTCCACTTT.

The chain has TRBV12-5 and TRBJ2-1; TRBD2 is a possible D gene (6 bases). The CDR3 is 13 amino acids. Trimming pared 1 base from V and 9 bases from J, leaving 10 bases between. The V gene's germline CDR1 is LGHNT and CDR2 FRNRAP. The CDR3 DNA reads as TGTGCTAGTGGTTTGGGGGGGGTTGGTGAGCAGTTCTTC. It yields the protein CASGLGGVGEQFF.

The V and J genes are TRBV6-5 and TRBJ1-1; D may be TRBD1 (5 bases). V lost 2 bases, J lost 0 bases, and 7 bases lay in between. The length of the CDR3 is 14 residues. Germline assignment: CDR1 MNHEY and CDR2 SVGAGI. DNA for the CDR3: TGTGCCAGCAGTTACGACAGCTTGAACACTGAAGCTTTCTTT. It translates to CASSYDSLNTEAFF.

This chain connects TRBV2 to TRBJ2-7; 9 nucleotides match TRBD2. V gave up 3 bases and J gave up 3 bases; unmatched junction bases: 12. This CDR3 is 17 amino acids long. CDR1 is SNHLY, CDR2 FYNNEI, per germline. Written as DNA, the CDR3 is TGTGCCAGCAGTGATCTGACTAGCGGATCGGAGGTCTACGAGCAGTACTTC. It is translated as CASSDLTSGSEVYEQYF. The full variable domain, in which reference TRBV2 and TRBJ2-7 provide the parts outside the CDR3, is EPEVTQTPSHQVTQMGQEVILRCVPISNHLYFYWYRQILGQKVEFLVSFYNNEISEKSEIFDDQFSVERPDGSNFTLKIRSTKLEDSAMYFCASSDLTSGSEVYEQYFGPGTRLTVT.

This chain joins TRBV23-1 and TRBJ1-1, with 7 bases fitting TRBD1. TRBV23-1 is an open reading frame, and its role is uncertain. V shed 3 bases and J 4 bases; nucleotides not matched to a gene: 5. The CDR3 is 14 amino acids. The CDR3 DNA sequence: TGCGCCAGCAGTCACGGCAGGGGGACCACTGAAGCTTTCTTT. Translating gives CASSHGRGTTEAFF.

This chain links TRBV3-1 (or the pseudogene TRBV3-2) with TRBJ2-1, with D tentatively TRBD1 (5 bases). Trimming took off 0 bases at V and 6 bases at J, with 15 bases between the two ends. This CDR3 is built from 16 residues. Germline V lookup: CDR1 LGHDT, CDR2 YNNKEL (reference sequence). CDR3 bases: TGTGCCAGCAGCCAAGAATCAGGACATAGTGTCAATGAGCAGTTCTTC. It specifies CASSQESGHSVNEQFF.

The chain couples TRBV30 to TRBJ1-1, with D uncertain. V was pared by 2 bases and J by 0 bases, with 10 bases between. Germline V gene lookup returns CDR1 GTSNPN and CDR2 SVGIG (reference sequence). The CDR3 covers 14 residues. CDR3 amino acids: CAWSRSLLNTEAFF. The CDR3, as DNA: TGTGCCTGGAGTAGGAGTCTCCTGAACACTGAAGCTTTCTTT.

The DNA for the CDR3 is TGTGCCAGCAGTTATTCCGGACACGAGAACTACGAGCAGTACTTC. The encoded protein is CASSYSGHENYEQYF. The chain uses TRBV6-5 and TRBJ2-7; D may be TRBD1 (5 bases). The CDR3 is 15 residues long. Germline CDR1 MNHEY, CDR2 SVGAGI. V lost 3 bases to trimming and J lost 3 bases, with 15 bases between them.

The chain has TRBV27 and TRBJ1-2; 8 positions agree with TRBD1. The CDR3 runs to 16 residues. Germline CDR1 and CDR2: MNHEY and SMNVEV (reference sequence). With 1 base clipped from V and 7 bases from J, the junction kept 11 bases outside the gene matches. The CDR3, as DNA: TGTGCCAGCAGTTTATGGGCAGGGGGCGAAACTGTTGGCTACACCTTC. As protein: CASSLWAGGETVGYTF.